The 24 T cell receptor beta chains below all came from one sample that was sequenced in a study of early T cells in non-severe SARS-CoV-2 infection. TCRdb analysed the 5' RACE reads with MiXCR anew, one entry per CDR3 protein. The sample contains about 76,000 distinct CDR3 sequences, approximately 12% of which appear only once. Sequencing used whole blood. The receptors come from an adult who was a healthcare worker with PCR-confirmed SARS-CoV-2 infection or an uninfected control (not recorded which).

This sequence joins TRBV3-1 and TRBJ1-1, with D possibly being TRBD1 (5 bases). This CDR3 comprises 14 residues. Germline lookup yields CDR1 LGHDT and CDR2 YNNKEL (reference sequence). Trimming left V 2 bases short and J 2 bases short, with 9 bases between. The CDR3 region has the DNA TGTGCCAGCAGCCAACGGGGGAGCAACACTGAAGCTTTCTTT. This sequence encodes CASSQRGSNTEAFF.

This clonotype turned up a few times. This chain connects TRBV29-1 to TRBJ2-5; D is unclear. CDR3 length equals 11 residues. Germline-derived CDR1 and CDR2 are SQVTM and ANQGSEA. CDR3 in amino acids: CSSTTPETQYF. The CDR3 nucleotides are TGCAGTTCGACGACGCCCGAGACCCAGTACTTC.

This clonotype occurred a few times. The chain uses TRBV19 and TRBJ1-4; 10 nucleotides align to TRBD1. Trimming cost V 7 bases and J 5 bases; bases outside gene matches: 7. The CDR3 has 15 amino acids. Germline V gene data show CDR1 as LNHDA and CDR2 as SQIVND (reference sequence). The CDR3 bases are TGTGCCAGTACCGAACCGGGACAGGGGAATGAAAAACTGTTTTTT. It codes for CASTEPGQGNEKLFF.

This clonotype turned up a few times. The chain uses TRBV7-2 and TRBJ1-2, with a weak D call TRBD1 (5 bases). CDR1 SGHTA and CDR2 FQGNSA come from the germline V gene. The length of the CDR3 is 13 residues. The V end was cut by 3 bases, the J end by 5 bases, with 10 bases between. The CDR3 protein is CASSFDSGYGYTF. For the CDR3, the DNA is TGTGCCAGCAGCTTTGACAGCGGATATGGCTACACCTTC.

J is TRBJ2-7 and V is TRBV20-1; D may be TRBD2 (6 bases). The CDR3 is made up of 15 amino acids. Germline loops: CDR1 DFQATT, CDR2 SNEGSKA (reference sequence). With 5 bases removed from V and 5 bases from J, the gap between germline ends came to 22 bases. The CDR3 reads CSAFDRLGPTNEQYF. The DNA of the CDR3 is TGCAGTGCTTTTGACCGACTAGGCCCAACAAACGAGCAGTACTTC.

This clonotype was detected a few times. The V gene is TRBV2, the J gene TRBJ2-3; TRBD2 matches 13 bases. CDR1 and CDR2 (germline): SNHLY, FYNNEI. The CDR3 runs 17 residues. V lost 7 bases, J lost 6 bases, and 13 bases stayed unmatched. This chain's CDR3 is CASNRLAGGPTGDTQYF. CDR3 DNA: TGTGCCAGCAACCGACTAGCGGGAGGCCCTACGGGCGATACGCAGTATTTT.

This clonotype was counted a few times. The genes are TRBV20-1 and TRBJ2-3; TRBD2 is a possible D gene (7 bases). V gave up 7 bases and J gave up 3 bases, with 17 bases separating them. CDR3 length: 14 amino acids. Germline V gene data show CDR1 as DFQATT and CDR2 as SNEGSKA (reference sequence). The chain's CDR3 is CSGRPGEGTDTQYF. CDR3 DNA: TGCAGTGGCCGTCCAGGGGAGGGTACAGATACGCAGTATTTT.

Of note for this clonotype: One end of the junction varies from germline; a read error may be responsible. The chain is built from TRBV7-3 and TRBJ2-3; maybe TRBD1 (5 bases). Germline values: CDR1 SGHTA, CDR2 FQGTGA. The CDR3 consists of 12 residues. The CDR3 DNA follows: TGTGCAAGCAAGGGGTTAGGAGATACGCAGTATTTT. It specifies CASKGLGDTQYF.

This clonotype was detected many times. The rearrangement links TRBV14 to TRBJ2-2, with 10 bases fitting TRBD2. Germline CDR1 is SGHDN and CDR2 is FVKESK. V dropped 0 bases and J dropped 5; count of bases not matched to a gene: 6. CDR3 size: 17 residues. The chain's CDR3 is CASSQEFLAGETGELFF. The CDR3 DNA is TGTGCCAGCAGCCAAGAGTTTCTAGCGGGAGAGACCGGGGAGCTGTTTTTT.

This clonotype has only a few counts. The J gene is TRBJ1-2, the V gene TRBV24-1; D remains unclear. V was pared by 4 bases and J by 3 bases, with 8 bases between. The CDR3 has 13 residues. CDR1 KGHDR and CDR2 SFDVKD come from the germline V gene. The CDR3 sequence is CATSDRNYYGYTF. CDR3 in DNA: TGTGCCACCAGTGACAGGAATTACTATGGCTACACCTTC.

In this sample, this clonotype turned up a few times. The chain employs TRBV20-1 and TRBJ2-7; D possibly corresponds to TRBD2 (5 bases). V was cut by 0 bases and J by 4 bases, with 16 bases left in between. Germline V gene data show CDR1 as DFQATT and CDR2 as SNEGSKA (reference sequence). The CDR3 extends over 15 amino acids. The CDR3 bases are TGCAGTGCTAGAGATACGTACAGCGGCAATTACGAGCAGTACTTC. Residues: CSARDTYSGNYEQYF.

This clonotype occurred a few times. V usage is TRBV30 and J usage is TRBJ2-1; TRBD2 might be the D (6 bases). The germline V gene encodes CDR1 GTSNPN and CDR2 SVGIG (reference sequence). The V end was cut by 4 bases, the J end by 1 base, with 17 bases between. The CDR3 loop spans 16 amino acids. The DNA of the CDR3 is TGTGCCTGGACTGGCGGGGCTGGGTGGTCCTACAATGAGCAGTTCTTC. Translating it yields CAWTGGAGWSYNEQFF.

This clonotype was recorded many times. The V gene is TRBV29-1, the J gene TRBJ2-7; 7 bases fit TRBD1. With V trimmed by 5 bases and J by 0 bases, 4 bases remained unmatched. Per the germline V gene, CDR1 is SQVTM and CDR2 is ANQGSEA. This CDR3 has 13 amino acids. The CDR3 bases are TGCAGCGTTTTAGACAGGGACTCCTACGAGCAGTACTTC. Translation gives CSVLDRDSYEQYF.

This clonotype turned up a few times. The V and J genes are TRBV14 and TRBJ1-5; D not certain. There are 13 residues in the CDR3. Per the germline V gene, CDR1 is SGHDN and CDR2 is FVKESK. V was pared by 0 bases and J by 4 bases, with 4 bases between. Here the CDR3 DNA reads TGTGCCAGCAGCCAAGACCAAAATCAGCCCCAGCATTTT. Amino acids: CASSQDQNQPQHF.

Many counts were recorded for this clonotype. The V gene is TRBV14, the J gene TRBJ1-3; D unresolved. The CDR3 has 14 amino acids. V shed 0 bases and J shed 9 bases, with 12 bases lying between them. Per the germline V gene, CDR1 is SGHDN and CDR2 is FVKESK. The CDR3 nucleotides are TGTGCCAGCAGCCAAGACTGGCAGTCGCCCACCATATATTTT. As protein: CASSQDWQSPTIYF.

This clonotype was observed a few times. V and J are TRBV20-1 and TRBJ2-5; D is uncertain. In germline, CDR1 is DFQATT, CDR2 SNEGSKA (reference sequence). This CDR3 region has 15 residues. The V gene lost 0 bases and the J gene lost 3 bases, with 14 bases spanning the gap. CDR3 bases: TGCAGTGCTAGAGATGGTGGGTCACCGAAAGAGACCCAGTACTTC. Amino acid sequence: CSARDGGSPKETQYF.

This clonotype was picked up many times. This chain connects TRBV5-1 to TRBJ2-1; 7 bases align to TRBD2. The germline V gene has CDR1 SGHRS and CDR2 YFSETQ. The CDR3 has 14 amino acids. After removal of 3 bases from V and 8 bases from J, the junction contained 8 bases not matched to a gene. CDR3 in amino acids: CASSWSGTLDEQFF. The CDR3 DNA sequence: TGCGCCAGCAGCTGGAGCGGGACCTTGGATGAGCAGTTCTTC. The full variable domain, with the rest looked up from reference TRBV5-1 and TRBJ2-1, is KAGVTQTPRYLIKTRGQQVTLSCSPISGHRSVSWYQQTPGQGLQFLFEYFSETQRNKGNFPGRFSGRQFSNSRSEMNVSTLELGDSALYLCASSWSGTLDEQFFGPGTRLTVL.

The V and J genes are TRBV5-4 and TRBJ2-5, with no clear D. The CDR3 runs 13 residues. Germline CDR1 and CDR2: SGHNT and YYREEE (reference sequence). Trimming took off 2 bases at V and 0 bases at J, with 5 bases between the two ends. In DNA form, the CDR3 reads TGTGCCAGCAGCTTTGGGGACCAAGAGACCCAGTACTTC. Translating it yields CASSFGDQETQYF.

This clonotype was recorded many times. The chain has TRBV6-5 and TRBJ1-2; D gene uncertain. CDR3 length: 12 amino acids. Trimming left V 4 bases short and J 6 bases short, with 9 bases between. From germline, CDR1 is MNHEY and CDR2 SVGAGI. CDR3: CASSSLIDGYTF. The DNA of the CDR3 is TGTGCCAGCAGTTCCTTAATAGATGGCTACACCTTC.

The V and J genes are TRBV28 and TRBJ2-5; TRBD2 might be the D (7 bases). Germline V gives CDR1 MDHEN, CDR2 SYDVKM. V lost 6 bases and J lost 8, with 13 bases in between. CDR3 length: 12 residues. CDR3 protein: CASSGGLATQYF. CDR3 DNA sequence: TGTGCCAGCAGCGGGGGGCTAGCCACCCAGTACTTC. Using reference TRBV28 and TRBJ2-5 for the parts outside the CDR3, the full variable domain is DVKVTQSSRYLVKRTGEKVFLECVQDMDHENMFWYRQDPGLGLRLIYFSYDVKMKEKGDIPEGYSVSREKKERFSLILESASTNQTSMYLCASSGGLATQYFGPGTRLLVL.

This clonotype was recorded many times. This chain uses TRBV29-1 with TRBJ1-1, with D possibly TRBD1 on 5 matching bases. Between the trimmed V and J ends, which lost 4 bases and 0 bases, there was a span of 15 bases. Germline values: CDR1 SQVTM, CDR2 ANQGSEA. This CDR3 region has 15 residues. In DNA, the CDR3 is TGCAGCGTTGCCCCAGGGTGGGGGATGAACACTGAAGCTTTCTTT. It codes for CSVAPGWGMNTEAFF.

The chain is built from TRBV18 and TRBJ2-5; TRBD1 matches at 7 bases. V dropped 3 bases and J dropped 5; count of bases not matched to a gene: 3. There are 13 residues in the CDR3. Germline CDR1 reads KGHSH; CDR2 reads LQKENI. DNA of the CDR3: TGTGCCAGCTCACCGGAAGGGGGCGAGACCCAGTACTTC. It translates to CASSPEGGETQYF.

The sample holds many counts of this clonotype. The V gene is TRBV7-3, the J gene TRBJ2-6, with D possibly TRBD1 on 6 matching bases. Germline V gene data show CDR1 as SGHTA and CDR2 as FQGTGA. V lost 2 bases and J lost 3, with 8 bases in between. This CDR3 region has 15 residues. CDR3 DNA: TGTGCCAGCAGCTTACAGGGGAATGGGGCCAACGTCCTGACTTTC. Protein: CASSLQGNGANVLTF.

This clonotype has more than one count but fewer than ten. The chain uses TRBV2 and TRBJ2-2, with 13 bases identical to TRBD2. This CDR3 has 15 residues. J was trimmed by 9 bases and V by 6 bases; bases with no gene match: 7. Germline V gives CDR1 SNHLY, CDR2 FYNNEI. CDR3 amino acids: CASSRTSGSTRELFF. CDR3 nucleotides: TGTGCCAGCAGCCGGACTAGCGGGAGTACCCGGGAGCTGTTTTTT. Together with reference TRBV2 and TRBJ2-2, the CDR3 gives the full variable domain: EPEVTQTPSHQVTQMGQEVILRCVPISNHLYFYWYRQILGQKVEFLVSFYNNEISEKSEIFDDQFSVERPDGSNFTLKIRSTKLEDSAMYFCASSRTSGSTRELFFGEGSRLTVL.